This T cell receptor beta chain was sequenced for a study of CD8 T cells in ankylosing spondylitis. Study results and caveats: Earlier work had already found some motif variants in reactive arthritis synovial fluid and blood. CD8+ cells made up the disease-linked clones, which were relatively rare in peripheral blood. Significant enrichment of disease-linked clones was reported in matched ankylosing spondylitis synovial fluid.

This clonotype has just a few counts. As yet, its antigen is unknown. Germline CDR1 and CDR2: SGHAT and FQNNGV. The CDR3 contains 15 residues. V was pared by 1 base and J by 0 bases, with 7 bases between. The authors made TCR beta libraries by quantitative 5'-RACE with molecular barcodes. TCRdb processed the 5' RACE reads anew with MiXCR; each CDR3 protein has one entry. In the table there are roughly 150,000 distinct CDR3 sequences, under 35% of which are singletons. The sequenced sample was synovial fluid, either unsorted or a sorted T cell fraction (not recorded which). This receptor was identified in a male donor with ankylosing spondylitis. This sequence joins TRBV11-2 and TRBJ1-5; possible D gene TRBD1, 6 bases. CDR3 sequence: CASSLGTVSNQPQHF. The CDR3 DNA is TGTGCCAGCAGCTTAGGGACAGTTAGCAATCAGCCCCAGCATTTT.